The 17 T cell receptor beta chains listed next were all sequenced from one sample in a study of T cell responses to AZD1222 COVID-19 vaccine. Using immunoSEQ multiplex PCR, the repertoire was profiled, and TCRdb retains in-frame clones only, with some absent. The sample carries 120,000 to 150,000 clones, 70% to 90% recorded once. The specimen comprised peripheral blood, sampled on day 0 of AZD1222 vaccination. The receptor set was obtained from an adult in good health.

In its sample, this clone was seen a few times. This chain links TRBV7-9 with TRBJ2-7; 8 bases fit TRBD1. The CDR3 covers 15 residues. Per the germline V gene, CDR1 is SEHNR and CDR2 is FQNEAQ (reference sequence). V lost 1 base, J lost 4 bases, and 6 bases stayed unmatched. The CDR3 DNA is TGTGCCAGCAGCTTAGTAACAGGGGGTGTTTACGAGCAGTACTTC. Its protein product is CASSLVTGGVYEQYF.

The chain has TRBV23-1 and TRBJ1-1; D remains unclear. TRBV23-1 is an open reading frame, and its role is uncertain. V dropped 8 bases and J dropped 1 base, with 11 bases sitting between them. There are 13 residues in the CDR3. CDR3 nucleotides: TGCGCCAGCCGCTCAGAACCGAACACTGAAGCTTTCTTT. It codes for CASRSEPNTEAFF.

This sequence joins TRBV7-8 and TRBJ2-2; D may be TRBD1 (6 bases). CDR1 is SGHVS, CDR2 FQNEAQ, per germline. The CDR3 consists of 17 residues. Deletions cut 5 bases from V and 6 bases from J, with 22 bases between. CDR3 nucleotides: TGTGCCAGCAGCCCGAGGACAGCGAGGTTGAATCCCGGGGAGCTGTTTTTT. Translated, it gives CASSPRTARLNPGELFF.

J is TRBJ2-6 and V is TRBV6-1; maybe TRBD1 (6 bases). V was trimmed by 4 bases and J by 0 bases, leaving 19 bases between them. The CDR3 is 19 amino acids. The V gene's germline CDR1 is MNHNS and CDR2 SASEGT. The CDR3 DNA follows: TGTGCCAGCAGTGTTGAAGGGTCAGGGGTACTCTCTGGGGCCAACGTCCTGACTTTC. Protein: CASSVEGSGVLSGANVLTF.

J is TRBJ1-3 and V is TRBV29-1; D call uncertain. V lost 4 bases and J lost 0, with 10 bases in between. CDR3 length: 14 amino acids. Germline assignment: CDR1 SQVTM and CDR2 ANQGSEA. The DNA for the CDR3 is TGCAGCGTTGGGGGAGGGAGCTCTGGAAACACCATATATTTT. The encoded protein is CSVGGGSSGNTIYF.

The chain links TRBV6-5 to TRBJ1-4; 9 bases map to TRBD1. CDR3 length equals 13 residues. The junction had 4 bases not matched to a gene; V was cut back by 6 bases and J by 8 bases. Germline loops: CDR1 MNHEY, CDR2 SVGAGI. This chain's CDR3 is CASRETGGEKLFF. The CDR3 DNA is TGTGCCAGCAGGGAGACAGGGGGGGAAAAACTGTTTTTT.

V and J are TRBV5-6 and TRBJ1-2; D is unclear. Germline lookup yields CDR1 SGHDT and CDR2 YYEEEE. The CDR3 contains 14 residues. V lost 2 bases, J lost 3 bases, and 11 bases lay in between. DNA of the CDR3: TGTGCCAGCAGCTTCAAGGGCGCGGACTATGGCTACACCTTC. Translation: CASSFKGADYGYTF. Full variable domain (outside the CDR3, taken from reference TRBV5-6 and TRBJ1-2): DAGVTQSPTHLIKTRGQQVTLRCSPKSGHDTVSWYQQALGQGPQFIFQYYEEEERQRGNFPDRFSGHQFPNYSSELNVNALLLGDSALYLCASSFKGADYGYTFGSGTRLTVV.

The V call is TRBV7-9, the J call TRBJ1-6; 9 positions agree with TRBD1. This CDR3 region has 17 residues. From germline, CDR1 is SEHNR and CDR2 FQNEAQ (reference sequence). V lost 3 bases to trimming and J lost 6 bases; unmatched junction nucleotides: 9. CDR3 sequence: CASSFRTDRGTNSPLHF. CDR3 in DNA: TGTGCCAGCAGCTTCCGAACGGACAGGGGAACTAATTCACCCCTCCACTTT.

The CDR3 nucleotides read TGTGCCAGCAGCCTCACAGGGACTAGCGCGCTGGCATACGAGCAGTACTTC. Amino acid sequence: CASSLTGTSALAYEQYF. The chain links TRBV11-2 to TRBJ2-7; TRBD2 aligns across 10 bases. The V and J ends lost 5 bases and 4 bases, in that order; junction bases with no gene match: 14. There are 17 residues in the CDR3. Looked up from germline, CDR1 is SGHAT and CDR2 is FQNNGV.

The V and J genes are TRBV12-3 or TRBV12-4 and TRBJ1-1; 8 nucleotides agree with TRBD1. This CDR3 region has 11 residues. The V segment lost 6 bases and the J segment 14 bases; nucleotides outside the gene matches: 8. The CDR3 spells CASRTGDVIFF. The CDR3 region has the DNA TGTGCCAGCAGGACAGGGGATGTTATCTTCTTT.

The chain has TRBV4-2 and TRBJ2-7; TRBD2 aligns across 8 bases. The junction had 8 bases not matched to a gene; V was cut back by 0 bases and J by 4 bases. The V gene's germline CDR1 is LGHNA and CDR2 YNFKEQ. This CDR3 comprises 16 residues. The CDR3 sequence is CASSQERAGDTYEQYF. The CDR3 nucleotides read TGTGCCAGCAGCCAAGAAAGAGCGGGAGACACGTACGAGCAGTACTTC.

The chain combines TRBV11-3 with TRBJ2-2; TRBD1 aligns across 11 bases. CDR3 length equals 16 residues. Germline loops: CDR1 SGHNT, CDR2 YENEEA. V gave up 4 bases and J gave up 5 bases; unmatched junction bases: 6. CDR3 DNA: TGTGCCAGCAGCTCGTTTGGGACAGGGGGAACCGGGGAGCTGTTTTTT. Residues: CASSSFGTGGTGELFF.

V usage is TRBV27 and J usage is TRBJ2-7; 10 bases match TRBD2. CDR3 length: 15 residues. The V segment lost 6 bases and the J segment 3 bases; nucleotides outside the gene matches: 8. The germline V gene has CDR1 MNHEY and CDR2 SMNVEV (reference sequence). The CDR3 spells CASRPGTSVYYEQYF. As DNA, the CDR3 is TGTGCCAGCAGGCCAGGGACTAGCGTTTACTACGAGCAGTACTTC.

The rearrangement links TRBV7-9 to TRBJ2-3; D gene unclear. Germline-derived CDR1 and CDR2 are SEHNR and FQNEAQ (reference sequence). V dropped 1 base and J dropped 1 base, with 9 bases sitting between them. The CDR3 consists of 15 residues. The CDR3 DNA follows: TGTGCCAGCAGCTTAGGTACTACTCGCACAGATACGCAGTATTTT. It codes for CASSLGTTRTDTQYF.

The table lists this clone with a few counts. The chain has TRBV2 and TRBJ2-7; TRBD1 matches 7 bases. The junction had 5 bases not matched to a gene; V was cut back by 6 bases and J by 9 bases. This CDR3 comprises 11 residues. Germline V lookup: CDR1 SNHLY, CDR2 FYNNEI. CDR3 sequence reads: CASRAQGTQYF. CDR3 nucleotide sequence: TGTGCCAGCAGGGCACAGGGGACGCAGTACTTC.

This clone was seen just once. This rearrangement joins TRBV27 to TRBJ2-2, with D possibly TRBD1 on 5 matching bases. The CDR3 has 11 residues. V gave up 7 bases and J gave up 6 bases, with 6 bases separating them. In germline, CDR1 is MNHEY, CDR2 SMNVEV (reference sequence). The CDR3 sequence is CASIGAGELFF. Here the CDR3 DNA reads TGTGCCAGCATAGGGGCCGGGGAGCTGTTTTTT.

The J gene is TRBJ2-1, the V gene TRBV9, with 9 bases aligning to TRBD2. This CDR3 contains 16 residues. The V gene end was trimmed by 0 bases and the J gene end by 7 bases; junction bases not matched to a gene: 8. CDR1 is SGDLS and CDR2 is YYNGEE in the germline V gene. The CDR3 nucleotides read TGTGCCAGCAGCGTAGAGTCCGGTGGACTAGCGAATGAGCAGTTCTTC. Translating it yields CASSVESGGLANEQFF.